Listed below are T cell receptor beta chains from one sample, sequenced in a study of blood T cell repertoires in COVID-19. Sequencing was performed with immunoSEQ multiplex PCR; in TCRdb, only in-frame clones are kept and a portion is missing. This table has a few hundred thousand clones, over 75% appearing once. The sample taken for sequencing was peripheral blood. These receptors were collected from a man in his forties or fifties with acute or convalescent COVID-19. The CDR3 runs from the conserved cysteine through the conserved F or W. A D gene is named only where the DNA matches it firmly. Clone size is shown for a subset of rows, as once, few, many or a class of expanded clone.

len	d_gene	j_gene	abundance	v_gene	CDR3aa	CDR3nt
16	.	TRBJ1-4	.	TRBV11-2	CASSQGYSPGGEKLFF	TGTGCCAGCAGCCAGGGATATAGCCCGGGGGGTGAAAAACTGTTTTTT
17	TRBD2	TRBJ2-1	.	TRBV12-5	CASGLVPAAGLINEQFF	TGTGCTAGTGGTTTGGTACCCGCAGCGGGGTTAATAAATGAGCAGTTCTTC
13	.	TRBJ2-7	.	TRBV11-2	CASSFSGMYEQYF	TGTGCCAGCAGCTTCTCAGGGATGTACGAGCAGTACTTC
13	.	TRBJ1-2	few	TRBV5-1	CASSSTYDYGYTF	TGCGCCAGCAGCTCTACCTACGACTATGGCTACACCTTC
15	.	TRBJ2-5	.	TRBV6-6	CASSYPQGAQETQYF	TGTGCCAGCAGTTACCCCCAGGGCGCCCAAGAGACCCAGTACTTC
15	TRBD2	TRBJ2-3	.	TRBV15	CATSSQTGGGDTQYF	TGTGCCACCAGCTCTCAAACGGGCGGGGGAGATACGCAGTATTTT
15	.	TRBJ1-5	.	TRBV5-8	CASTEMRVRSQPQHF	TGTGCCAGCACCGAAATGAGGGTTCGGAGTCAGCCCCAGCATTTT
14	.	TRBJ1-1	.	TRBV19	CASSPGGMDTEAFF	TGTGCCAGTAGTCCCGGGGGGATGGACACTGAAGCTTTCTTT
15	.	TRBJ1-6	.	TRBV27	CASSLERIGNSPLHF	TGTGCCAGCAGTTTAGAACGGATCGGGAATTCACCCCTCCACTTT
15	.	TRBJ1-4	.	TRBV6-5	CASKVDRATNEKLFF	TGTGCCAGCAAAGTGGACAGAGCAACTAATGAAAAACTGTTTTTT
14	TRBD1	TRBJ1-4	.	TRBV10-1	CASSPGQGTEKLFF	TGCGCCAGCAGCCCGGGACAGGGGACTGAAAAACTGTTTTTT
18	.	TRBJ2-6	.	TRBV11-2	CASSSYSGGASGANVLTF	TGTGCCAGCAGCTCATACTCGGGTGGAGCTTCTGGGGCCAACGTCCTGACTTTC
15	TRBD2	TRBJ2-1	.	TRBV5-8	CASSLVGGAHNEQFF	TGTGCCAGCAGCTTGGTCGGGGGGGCCCACAATGAGCAGTTCTTC
13	.	TRBJ1-1	.	TRBV7-9	CASSFQGPNEAFF	TGTGCCAGCAGTTTTCAGGGCCCCAATGAAGCTTTCTTT
16	.	TRBJ1-5	.	TRBV21-1	CASRFRRDRYNQPQHF	TGTGCCAGCCGATTTCGGCGGGACAGGTACAATCAGCCCCAGCATTTT
13	.	TRBJ2-3	.	TRBV4-1	CASSPRAVDTQYF	TGCGCCAGCAGCCCCAGGGCCGTAGATACGCAGTATTTT
14	TRBD1	TRBJ1-2	.	TRBV19	CASSYGTAIYGYTF	TGTGCCAGTAGTTACGGGACAGCAATCTATGGCTACACCTTC
16	TRBD1	TRBJ1-1	.	TRBV3-1/TRBV3-2	CASSQGWTGVMTEAFF	TGTGCCAGCAGCCAAGGATGGACAGGGGTAATGACTGAAGCTTTCTTT
18	TRBD2	TRBJ2-1	.	TRBV3-1/TRBV3-2	CASSLPPPLAGGHNEQFF	TGTGCCAGCAGCCTCCCACCCCCACTAGCGGGGGGCCACAATGAGCAGTTCTTC
15	TRBD1	TRBJ1-4	.	TRBV18	CASSPPGQPNEKLFF	TGTGCCAGCTCACCACCGGGACAGCCTAATGAAAAACTGTTTTTT
15	.	TRBJ2-5	.	TRBV6-6	CASSPWEGGRETQYF	TGTGCCAGCAGTCCCTGGGAGGGGGGCCGGGAGACCCAGTACTTC
13	.	TRBJ1-2	.	TRBV6-5	CASRRDIRVGYTF	TGTGCCAGCAGGAGGGACATCCGAGTTGGCTACACCTTC
16	.	TRBJ2-1	.	TRBV18	CASSPDWRGPPGEQFF	TGTGCCAGCTCACCAGATTGGCGGGGGCCTCCGGGAGAGCAGTTCTTC
12	.	TRBJ1-2	few	TRBV12-3/TRBV12-4	CASSLSRYGYTF	TGTGCCAGCAGCCTGAGTCGGTATGGCTACACCTTC
13	TRBD1	TRBJ1-2	.	TRBV6-5	CASRPTGAGGYTF	TGTGCCAGCAGACCGACAGGGGCGGGTGGCTACACCTTC
16	TRBD1	TRBJ1-2	.	TRBV27	CASSAGTGASNYGYTF	TGTGCCAGCAGTGCCGGGACAGGGGCTTCTAACTATGGCTACACCTTC
16	.	TRBJ2-1	.	TRBV5-1	CASSLAGGDSYNEQFF	TGCGCCAGCAGCTTGGCTGGGGGCGACTCCTACAATGAGCAGTTCTTC
14	TRBD1	TRBJ1-6	.	TRBV6-5	CASSRDRDYSPLHF	TGTGCCAGCAGTCGGGACAGGGACTATTCACCCCTCCACTTT
15	TRBD1	TRBJ2-1	.	TRBV5-1	CASSVAPGQGIEQFF	TGCGCCAGCAGCGTCGCCCCGGGACAGGGTATTGAGCAGTTCTTC
14	.	TRBJ2-7	.	TRBV5-1	CASSLSGWAYEQYF	TGCGCCAGCAGCTTGTCGGGGTGGGCCTACGAGCAGTACTTC
15	TRBD1	TRBJ2-7	.	TRBV6-5	CASSYSGTGGYEQYF	TGTGCCAGCAGTTACTCCGGGACAGGGGGGTATGAGCAGTACTTC
14	TRBD1	TRBJ1-2	once	TRBV7-9	CASNRGQGSGGYTF	TGTGCCAGCAACCGCGGACAGGGGTCTGGTGGCTACACCTTC
15	.	TRBJ1-2	.	TRBV7-8	CASSLSGQGVGGYTF	TGTGCCAGCAGCTTATCCGGCCAGGGTGTTGGTGGCTACACCTTC
14	.	TRBJ2-4	once	TRBV19	CASSLRDNKNIQYF	TGTGCCAGTAGTCTCCGGGACAACAAAAACATTCAGTACTTC
15	.	TRBJ2-3	.	TRBV6-1	CASSEGPSPGNTQYF	TGTGCCAGCAGTGAGGGCCCGTCACCGGGGAATACGCAGTATTTT
13	.	TRBJ1-6	.	TRBV5-1	CASSLGGPSPLHF	TGCGCCAGCAGCTTGGGGGGGCCCTCACCCCTCCACTTT
14	.	TRBJ1-1	.	TRBV10-2	CASSERQLNTEAFF	TGCGCCAGCAGTGAGAGACAGCTGAACACTGAAGCTTTCTTT
14	TRBD1	TRBJ1-1	.	TRBV10-2	CASSQDRVNTEAFF	TGCGCCAGCAGCCAGGACAGGGTGAACACTGAAGCTTTCTTT
17	TRBD1	TRBJ2-5	.	TRBV20-1	CSASPPPGTGYQETQYF	TGCAGTGCTAGTCCACCCCCCGGGACAGGCTACCAAGAGACCCAGTACTTC
15	TRBD1	TRBJ2-5	once	TRBV7-3	CASSLTTGQGETQYF	TGTGCCAGCAGCTTAACGACGGGACAGGGCGAGACCCAGTACTTC
15	.	TRBJ2-1	once	TRBV5-1	CASSLEPGSYNEQFF	TGCGCCAGCAGCTTGGAGCCAGGATCCTACAATGAGCAGTTCTTC
15	TRBD1	TRBJ1-6	.	TRBV3-1/TRBV3-2	CASSQRDRRNSPLHF	TGTGCCAGCAGCCAACGGGACAGGAGAAATTCACCCCTCCACTTT
13	TRBD1	TRBJ2-3	.	TRBV30	CAWTRQGVDTQYF	TGTGCCTGGACCCGACAGGGGGTAGATACGCAGTATTTT
17	TRBD2	TRBJ2-7	.	TRBV7-9	CASSGTSGGSSSYEQYF	TGTGCCAGCAGCGGAACTAGCGGGGGGTCCTCCTCCTACGAGCAGTACTTC
13	TRBD1	TRBJ2-1	.	TRBV5-6	CASSEGQEQSGLF	TGTGCCAGCAGCGAAGGACAGGAACAGTCGGGTCTCTTC
11	.	TRBJ1-1	.	TRBV30	CAWSRNTEAFF	TGTGCCTGGAGTCGGAACACTGAAGCTTTCTTT
15	.	TRBJ2-1	.	TRBV27	CASSIATGPYNEQFF	TGTGCCAGCAGTATCGCCACAGGGCCGTACAATGAGCAGTTCTTC
13	.	TRBJ1-6	.	TRBV6-5	CAPPFRQGSPLHF	TGTGCCCCCCCGTTTCGGCAGGGTTCACCCCTCCACTTT
13	.	TRBJ1-5	.	TRBV5-1	CASSLTVNQPQHF	TGCGCCAGCAGCTTGACAGTAAATCAGCCCCAGCATTTT
13	.	TRBJ1-2	.	TRBV6-5	CASMRGGAYGYTF	TGTGCCAGCATGAGAGGGGGAGCCTATGGCTACACCTTC
14	.	TRBJ1-1	few	TRBV5-6	CASSLYPGETEAFF	TGTGCCAGCAGCTTGTACCCCGGGGAAACTGAAGCTTTCTTT
16	TRBD1	TRBJ1-2	few	TRBV3-1/TRBV3-2	CASSQVSATGEGGYTF	TGTGCCAGCAGCCAAGTCAGCGCGACAGGGGAGGGTGGCTACACCTTC
14	.	TRBJ1-1	.	TRBV4-1	CASSLRGGRAEAFF	TGCGCCAGCAGCTTACGGGGAGGACGCGCTGAAGCTTTCTTT
13	TRBD2	TRBJ2-7	.	TRBV29-1	CSVSLRTSAQQYF	TGCAGCGTGTCTCTAAGGACTAGTGCGCAGCAGTACTTC
14	.	TRBJ2-1	.	TRBV10-1	CASSMGQGRDEQFF	TGCGCCAGCAGTATGGGGCAGGGGAGGGATGAGCAGTTCTTC
14	TRBD1	TRBJ2-1	once	TRBV30	CAWGTGSSYNEQFF	TGTGCCTGGGGGACAGGGAGCTCCTACAATGAGCAGTTCTTC
13	.	TRBJ1-2	few	TRBV10-1	CASSPGGNYGYTF	TGCGCCAGCAGTCCGGGAGGGAACTATGGCTACACCTTC